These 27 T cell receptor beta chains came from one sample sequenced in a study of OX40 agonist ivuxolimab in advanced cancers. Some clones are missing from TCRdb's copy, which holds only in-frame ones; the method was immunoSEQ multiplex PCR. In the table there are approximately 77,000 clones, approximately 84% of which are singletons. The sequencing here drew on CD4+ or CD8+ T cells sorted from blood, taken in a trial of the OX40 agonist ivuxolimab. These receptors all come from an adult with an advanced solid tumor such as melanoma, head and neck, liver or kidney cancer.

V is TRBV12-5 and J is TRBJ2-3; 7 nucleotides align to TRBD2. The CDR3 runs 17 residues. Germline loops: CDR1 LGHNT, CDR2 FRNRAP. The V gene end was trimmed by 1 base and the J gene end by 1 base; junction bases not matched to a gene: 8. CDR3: CASGLDYLSGGTDTQYF. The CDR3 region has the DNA TGTGCTAGTGGTTTGGATTACTTGAGCGGGGGCACAGATACGCAGTATTTT.

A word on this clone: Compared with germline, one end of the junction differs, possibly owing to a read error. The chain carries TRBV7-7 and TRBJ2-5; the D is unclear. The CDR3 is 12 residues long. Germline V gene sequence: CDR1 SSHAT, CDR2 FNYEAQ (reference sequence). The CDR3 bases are TGTGCTAGCAGCGCATCAGGAGAGACCCAGTACTTC. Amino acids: CASSASGETQYF.

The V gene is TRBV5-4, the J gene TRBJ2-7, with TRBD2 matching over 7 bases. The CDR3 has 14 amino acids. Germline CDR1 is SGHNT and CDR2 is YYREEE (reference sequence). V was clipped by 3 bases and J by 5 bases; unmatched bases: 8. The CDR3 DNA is TGTGCCAGCAGCTCCTCCCTCAGCGGGGACGAGCAGTACTTC. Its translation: CASSSSLSGDEQYF.

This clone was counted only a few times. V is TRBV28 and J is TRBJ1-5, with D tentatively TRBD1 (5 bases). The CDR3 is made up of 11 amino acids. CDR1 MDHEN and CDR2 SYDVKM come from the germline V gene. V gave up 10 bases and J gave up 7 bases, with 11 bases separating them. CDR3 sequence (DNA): TGTGCCACCTCAGGGAAACAGCCCCAGCATTTT. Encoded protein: CATSGKQPQHF. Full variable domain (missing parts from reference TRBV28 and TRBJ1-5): DVKVTQSSRYLVKRTGEKVFLECVQDMDHENMFWYRQDPGLGLRLIYFSYDVKMKEKGDIPEGYSVSREKKERFSLILESASTNQTSMYLCATSGKQPQHFGDGTRLSIL.

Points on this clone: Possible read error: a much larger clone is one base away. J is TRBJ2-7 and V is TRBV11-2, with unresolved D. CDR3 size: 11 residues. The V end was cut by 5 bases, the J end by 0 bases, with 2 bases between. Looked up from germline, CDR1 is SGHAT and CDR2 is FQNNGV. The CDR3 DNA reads TGTGCCAGCAGCGTCTCCTACGAGCAGTACTTC. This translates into CASSVSYEQYF.

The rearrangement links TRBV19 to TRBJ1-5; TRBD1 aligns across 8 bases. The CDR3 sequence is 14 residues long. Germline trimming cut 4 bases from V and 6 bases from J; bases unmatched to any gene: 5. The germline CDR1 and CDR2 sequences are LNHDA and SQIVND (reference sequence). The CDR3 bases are TGTGCCAGTAGTAGCACAGGGGGAAGTCAGCCCCAGCATTTT. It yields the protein CASSSTGGSQPQHF.

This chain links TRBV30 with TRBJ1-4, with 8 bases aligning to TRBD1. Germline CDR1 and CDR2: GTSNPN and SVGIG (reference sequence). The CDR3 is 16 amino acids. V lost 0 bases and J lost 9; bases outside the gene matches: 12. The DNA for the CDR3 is TGTGCCTGGAGTGTAGAAAAGGACAGGGTCTTTCAAAAACTGTTTTTT. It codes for CAWSVEKDRVFQKLFF.

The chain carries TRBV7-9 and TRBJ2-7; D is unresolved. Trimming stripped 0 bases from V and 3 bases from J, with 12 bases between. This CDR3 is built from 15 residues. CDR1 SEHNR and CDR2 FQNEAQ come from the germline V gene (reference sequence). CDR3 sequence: CASSLAGSLFYEQYF. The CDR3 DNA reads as TGTGCCAGCAGCTTAGCCGGCAGTCTGTTCTACGAGCAGTACTTC.

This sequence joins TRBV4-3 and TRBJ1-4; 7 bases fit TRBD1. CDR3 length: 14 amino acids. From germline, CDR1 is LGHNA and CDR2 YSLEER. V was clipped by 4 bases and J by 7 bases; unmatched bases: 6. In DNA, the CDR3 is TGCGCCAGCAGCCGTGGACAGGTGTTTGAAAAACTGTTTTTT. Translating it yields CASSRGQVFEKLFF.

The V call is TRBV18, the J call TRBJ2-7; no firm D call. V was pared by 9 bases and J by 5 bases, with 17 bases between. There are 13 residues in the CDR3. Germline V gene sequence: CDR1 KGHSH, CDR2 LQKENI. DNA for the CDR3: TGTGCCAGTTCTCAGTCCCTGTACGACGAGCAGTACTTC. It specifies CASSQSLYDEQYF.

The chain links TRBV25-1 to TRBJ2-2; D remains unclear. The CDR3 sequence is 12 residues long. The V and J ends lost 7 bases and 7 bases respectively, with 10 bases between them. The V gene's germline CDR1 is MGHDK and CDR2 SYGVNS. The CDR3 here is CASTKGSGELFF. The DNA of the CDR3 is TGTGCCAGCACTAAGGGCAGCGGGGAGCTGTTTTTT.

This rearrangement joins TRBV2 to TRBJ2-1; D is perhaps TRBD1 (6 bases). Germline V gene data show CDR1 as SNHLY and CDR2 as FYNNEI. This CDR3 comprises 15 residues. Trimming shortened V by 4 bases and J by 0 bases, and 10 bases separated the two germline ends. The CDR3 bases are TGTGCCAGCAGTGGGCAGGGGAACTCCTACAATGAGCAGTTCTTC. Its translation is CASSGQGNSYNEQFF.

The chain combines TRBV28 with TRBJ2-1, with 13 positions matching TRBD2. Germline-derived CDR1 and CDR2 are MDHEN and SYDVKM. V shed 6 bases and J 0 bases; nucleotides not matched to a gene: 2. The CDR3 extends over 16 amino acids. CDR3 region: CASSRTSGGSYNEQFF. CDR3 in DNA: TGTGCCAGCAGCAGGACTAGCGGGGGCTCCTACAATGAGCAGTTCTTC.

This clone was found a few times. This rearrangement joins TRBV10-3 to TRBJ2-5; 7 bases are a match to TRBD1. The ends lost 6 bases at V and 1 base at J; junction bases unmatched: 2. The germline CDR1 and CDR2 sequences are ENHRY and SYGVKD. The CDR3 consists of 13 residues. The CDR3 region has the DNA TGTGCCATCAGCTGGGACAGCCAAGAGACCCAGTACTTC. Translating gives CAISWDSQETQYF.

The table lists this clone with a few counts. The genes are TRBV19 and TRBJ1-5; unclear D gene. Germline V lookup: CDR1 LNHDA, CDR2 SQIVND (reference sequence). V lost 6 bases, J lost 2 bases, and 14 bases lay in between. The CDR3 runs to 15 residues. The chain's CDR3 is CASSRGNDGNQPQHF. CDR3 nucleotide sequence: TGTGCCAGTAGCCGAGGGAACGATGGCAATCAGCCCCAGCATTTT.

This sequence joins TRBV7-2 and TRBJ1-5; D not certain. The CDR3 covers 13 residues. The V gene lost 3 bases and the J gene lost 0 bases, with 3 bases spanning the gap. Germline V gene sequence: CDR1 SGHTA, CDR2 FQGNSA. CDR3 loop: CASSFDSNQPQHF. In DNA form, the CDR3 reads TGTGCCAGCAGCTTCGATAGCAATCAGCCCCAGCATTTT.

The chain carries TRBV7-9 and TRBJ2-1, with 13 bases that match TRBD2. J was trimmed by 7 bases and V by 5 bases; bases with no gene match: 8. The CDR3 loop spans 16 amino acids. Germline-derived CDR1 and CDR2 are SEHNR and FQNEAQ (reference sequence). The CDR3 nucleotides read TGTGCCAGCAGCCCTGGGACTAGCGGGGTCAGGAATGAGCAGTTCTTC. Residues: CASSPGTSGVRNEQFF.

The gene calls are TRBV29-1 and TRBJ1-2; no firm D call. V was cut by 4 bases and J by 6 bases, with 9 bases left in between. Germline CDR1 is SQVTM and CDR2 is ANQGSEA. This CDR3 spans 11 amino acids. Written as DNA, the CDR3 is TGCAGCGTTGTGGGCGGGCATGGCTACACCTTC. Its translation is CSVVGGHGYTF.

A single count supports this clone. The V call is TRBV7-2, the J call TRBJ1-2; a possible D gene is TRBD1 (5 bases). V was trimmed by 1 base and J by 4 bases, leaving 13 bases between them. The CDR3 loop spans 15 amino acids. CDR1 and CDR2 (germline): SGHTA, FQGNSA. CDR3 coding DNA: TGTGCCAGCAGCTTAGTTCAGGGAACGGGCTATGGCTACACCTTC. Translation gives CASSLVQGTGYGYTF.

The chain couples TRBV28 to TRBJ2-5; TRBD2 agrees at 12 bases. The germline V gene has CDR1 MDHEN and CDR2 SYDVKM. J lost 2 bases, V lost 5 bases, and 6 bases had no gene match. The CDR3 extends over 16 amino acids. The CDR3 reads CASSKGLAGQQETQYF. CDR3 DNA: TGTGCCAGCAGTAAGGGACTAGCGGGCCAACAAGAGACCCAGTACTTC.

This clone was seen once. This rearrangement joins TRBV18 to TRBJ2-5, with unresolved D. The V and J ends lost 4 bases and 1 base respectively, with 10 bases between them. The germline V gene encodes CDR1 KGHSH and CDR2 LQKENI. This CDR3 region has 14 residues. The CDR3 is CASSRATPQETQYF. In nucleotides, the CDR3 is TGTGCCAGCTCACGCGCGACACCCCAAGAGACCCAGTACTTC.

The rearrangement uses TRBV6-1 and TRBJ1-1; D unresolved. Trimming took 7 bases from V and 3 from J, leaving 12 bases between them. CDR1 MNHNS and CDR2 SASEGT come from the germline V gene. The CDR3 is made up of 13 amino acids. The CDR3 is CASIGQAYTEAFF. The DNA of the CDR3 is TGTGCCAGCATAGGGCAAGCTTACACTGAAGCTTTCTTT.

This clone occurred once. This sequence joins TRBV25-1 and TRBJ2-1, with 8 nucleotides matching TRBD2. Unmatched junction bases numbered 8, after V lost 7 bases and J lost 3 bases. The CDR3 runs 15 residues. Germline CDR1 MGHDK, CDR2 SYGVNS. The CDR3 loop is CASTRAGDNYNEQFF. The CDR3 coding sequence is TGTGCCAGCACGAGAGCGGGAGATAACTACAATGAGCAGTTCTTC.

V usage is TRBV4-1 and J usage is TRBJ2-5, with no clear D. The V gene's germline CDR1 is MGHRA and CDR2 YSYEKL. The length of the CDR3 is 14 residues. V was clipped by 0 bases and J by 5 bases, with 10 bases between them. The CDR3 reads CASSQDRTAETQYF. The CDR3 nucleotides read TGCGCCAGCAGCCAAGATCGAACAGCGGAGACCCAGTACTTC.

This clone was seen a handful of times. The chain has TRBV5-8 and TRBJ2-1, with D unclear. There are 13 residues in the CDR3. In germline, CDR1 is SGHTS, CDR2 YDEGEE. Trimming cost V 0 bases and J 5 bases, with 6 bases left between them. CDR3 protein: CASSLEAHNEQFF. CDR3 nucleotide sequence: TGTGCCAGCAGCTTGGAGGCCCACAATGAGCAGTTCTTC.

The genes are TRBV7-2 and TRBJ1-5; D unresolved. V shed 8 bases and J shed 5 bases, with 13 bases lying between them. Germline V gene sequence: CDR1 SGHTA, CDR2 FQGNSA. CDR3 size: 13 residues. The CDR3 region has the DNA TGTGCCAGCTGTGCCGATATTCATCAGCCCCAGCATTTT. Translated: CASCADIHQPQHF. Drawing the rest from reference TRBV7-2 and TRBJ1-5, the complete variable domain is GAGVSQSPSNKVTEKGKDVELRCDPISGHTALYWYRQSLGQGLEFLIYFQGNSAPDKSGLPSDRFSAERTGGSVSTLTIQRTQQEDSAVYLCASCADIHQPQHFGDGTRLSIL.

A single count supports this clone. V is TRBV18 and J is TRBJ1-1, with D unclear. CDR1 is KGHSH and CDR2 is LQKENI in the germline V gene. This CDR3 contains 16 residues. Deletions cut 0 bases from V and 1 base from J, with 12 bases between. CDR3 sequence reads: CASSPPSAQRNTEAFF. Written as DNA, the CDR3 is TGTGCCAGCTCACCACCGTCGGCTCAACGGAACACTGAAGCTTTCTTT.